This entry lists 11 T cell receptor beta chains sequenced from one sample in a study of T cell responses to AZD1222 COVID-19 vaccine. Profiling relied on immunoSEQ multiplex PCR, and the TCRdb table lists in-frame clones only, not all of them. This table holds 150,000 or so clones, around 94% found once. The sample consisted of peripheral blood, taken 28 days after the second AZD1222 dose. The receptors shown here come from an adult who received the AZD1222 COVID-19 vaccine.

The chain carries TRBV10-2 and TRBJ2-2; D may be TRBD1 or TRBD2 (5 bases each). The CDR3 consists of 16 residues. Germline V gene lookup returns CDR1 WSHSY and CDR2 SAAADI. The germline V and J ends were trimmed by 5 bases and 2 bases, with 15 bases remaining between them. CDR3 region: CASSPGWGSNTGELFF. The DNA for the CDR3 is TGCGCCAGCAGTCCAGGGTGGGGGTCAAACACCGGGGAGCTGTTTTTT.

V and J are TRBV28 and TRBJ1-1; TRBD1 might be the D (5 bases). V was pared by 5 bases and J by 0 bases, with 10 bases between. Germline-derived CDR1 and CDR2 are MDHEN and SYDVKM. This CDR3 spans 14 amino acids. The CDR3: CASSGGGMNTEAFF. The CDR3 DNA is TGTGCCAGCAGTGGGGGTGGGATGAACACTGAAGCTTTCTTT. Complete variable domain (other parts from reference TRBV28 and TRBJ1-1): DVKVTQSSRYLVKRTGEKVFLECVQDMDHENMFWYRQDPGLGLRLIYFSYDVKMKEKGDIPEGYSVSREKKERFSLILESASTNQTSMYLCASSGGGMNTEAFFGQGTRLTVV.

CDR3 coding DNA: TGTGCCACCGGGAGGGGTGGGGGACAGGCGCTAGGAGAGACCCAGTACTTC. Amino acids: CATGRGGGQALGETQYF. This rearrangement joins TRBV24-1 to TRBJ2-5; possible D gene TRBD1, 8 bases. V lost 9 bases to trimming and J lost 4 bases, with 26 bases between them. This CDR3 spans 17 amino acids. From germline, CDR1 is KGHDR and CDR2 SFDVKD.

The chain couples TRBV5-4 to TRBJ2-1, with 8 bases lining up with TRBD1. The V gene end was trimmed by 0 bases and the J gene end by 5 bases; junction bases not matched to a gene: 7. Germline CDR1 and CDR2: SGHNT and YYREEE (reference sequence). The CDR3 has 16 amino acids. CDR3 nucleotides: TGTGCCAGCAGCTTGGCCCCGGACAGGGAGAACAATGAGCAGTTCTTC. Translated: CASSLAPDRENNEQFF.

The V and J genes are TRBV6-5 and TRBJ2-1; TRBD2 matches 9 bases. The J segment lost 3 bases and the V segment lost 2 bases, leaving 5 bases of the junction unmatched. The germline CDR1 and CDR2 sequences are MNHEY and SVGAGI. The length of the CDR3 is 16 residues. As DNA, the CDR3 is TGTGCCAGCAGTTACCTAGCGGGAAGCAACTACAATGAGCAGTTCTTC. Its translation is CASSYLAGSNYNEQFF.

The genes are TRBV5-1 and TRBJ1-2; possibly TRBD1 for D (6 bases). The CDR3 is 15 amino acids. V gave up 6 bases and J gave up 4 bases, with 19 bases separating them. Germline CDR1 reads SGHRS; CDR2 reads YFSETQ. This CDR3 is CASTSDVDRPYGYTF. The DNA for the CDR3 is TGCGCCAGCACCTCTGATGTTGACAGGCCCTATGGCTACACCTTC.

The chain is built from TRBV30 and TRBJ1-4; D gene unclear. The germline CDR1 and CDR2 sequences are GTSNPN and SVGIG (reference sequence). The CDR3 is 14 residues long. Between the trimmed V and J ends, which lost 4 bases and 0 bases, there was a span of 9 bases. The CDR3 loop is CAWTRGTTNEKLFF. Here the CDR3 DNA reads TGTGCCTGGACCAGAGGGACAACTAATGAAAAACTGTTTTTT. The whole variable domain, filled in from reference TRBV30 and TRBJ1-4, reads SQTIHQWPATLVQPVGSPLSLECTVEGTSNPNLYWYRQAAGRGLQLLFYSVGIGQISSEVPQNLSASRPQDRQFILSSKKLLLSDSGFYLCAWTRGTTNEKLFFGSGTQLSVL.

Note on this clone: This sample includes further DNA sequences coding for the same CDR3. The chain combines TRBV18 with TRBJ1-2; 7 nucleotides match TRBD1. V was clipped by 3 bases and J by 4 bases; unmatched bases: 5. The CDR3 consists of 14 residues. Germline values: CDR1 KGHSH, CDR2 LQKENI. The CDR3, as DNA: TGTGCCAGCTCACCGCCGGGACAGACCTATGGCTACACCTTC. Encoded protein: CASSPPGQTYGYTF.

This chain uses TRBV14 with TRBJ1-6; no clear D. The germline V gene has CDR1 SGHDN and CDR2 FVKESK. The CDR3 covers 16 residues. V was trimmed by 3 bases and J by 0 bases, leaving 9 bases between them. The CDR3 is CASSHPGSSYNSPLHF. In DNA form, the CDR3 reads TGTGCCAGCAGCCATCCGGGGAGCTCCTATAATTCACCCCTCCACTTT.

The CDR3 region is CASSPRGAGHEQYF. In nucleotides, the CDR3 is TGTGCCAGCTCACCAAGGGGGGCGGGCCACGAGCAGTACTTC. The chain carries TRBV18 and TRBJ2-7; either TRBD1 or TRBD2 may fit D (6 bases each). CDR3 length: 14 amino acids. Trimming shortened V by 2 bases and J by 5 bases, and 13 bases separated the two germline ends. Germline assignment: CDR1 KGHSH and CDR2 LQKENI.

A single count supports this clone. This chain links TRBV3-1 (or the pseudogene TRBV3-2) with TRBJ2-7; D might be TRBD1 (5 bases). The CDR3 sequence is 13 residues long. Trimming left V 0 bases short and J 6 bases short, with 9 bases between. Germline-derived CDR1 and CDR2 are LGHDT and YNNKEL (reference sequence). CDR3 in DNA: TGTGCCAGCAGCCAAGATCACAGGAGCGAGCAGTACTTC. As protein: CASSQDHRSEQYF.